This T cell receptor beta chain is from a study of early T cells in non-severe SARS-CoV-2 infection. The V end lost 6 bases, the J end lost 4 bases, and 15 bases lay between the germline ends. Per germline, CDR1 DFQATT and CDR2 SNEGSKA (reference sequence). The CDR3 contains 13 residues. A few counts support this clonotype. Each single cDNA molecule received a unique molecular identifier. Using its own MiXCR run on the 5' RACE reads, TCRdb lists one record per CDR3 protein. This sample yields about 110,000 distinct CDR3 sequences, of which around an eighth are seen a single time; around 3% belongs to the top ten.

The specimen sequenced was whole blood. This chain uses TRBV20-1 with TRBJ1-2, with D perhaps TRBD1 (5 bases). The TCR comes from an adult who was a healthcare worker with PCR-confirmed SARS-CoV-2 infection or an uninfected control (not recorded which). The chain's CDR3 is CSAGPVAGYGYTF. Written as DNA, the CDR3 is TGCAGTGCGGGACCTGTTGCTGGCTATGGCTACACCTTC.